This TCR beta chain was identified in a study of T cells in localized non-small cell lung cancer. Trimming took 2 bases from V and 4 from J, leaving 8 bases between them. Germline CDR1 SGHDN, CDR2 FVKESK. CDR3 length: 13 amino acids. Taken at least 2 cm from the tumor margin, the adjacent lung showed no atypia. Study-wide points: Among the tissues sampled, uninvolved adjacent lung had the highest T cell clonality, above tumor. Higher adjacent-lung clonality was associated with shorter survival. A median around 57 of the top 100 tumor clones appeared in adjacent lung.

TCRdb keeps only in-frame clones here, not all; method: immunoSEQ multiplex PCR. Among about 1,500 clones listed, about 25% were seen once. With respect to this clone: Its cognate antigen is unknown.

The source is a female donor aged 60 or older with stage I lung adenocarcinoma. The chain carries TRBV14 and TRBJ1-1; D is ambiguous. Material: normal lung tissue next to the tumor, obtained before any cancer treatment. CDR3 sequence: CASSQYLGTEAFF. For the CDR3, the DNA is TGTGCCAGCAGCCAATACCTGGGCACTGAAGCTTTCTTT.